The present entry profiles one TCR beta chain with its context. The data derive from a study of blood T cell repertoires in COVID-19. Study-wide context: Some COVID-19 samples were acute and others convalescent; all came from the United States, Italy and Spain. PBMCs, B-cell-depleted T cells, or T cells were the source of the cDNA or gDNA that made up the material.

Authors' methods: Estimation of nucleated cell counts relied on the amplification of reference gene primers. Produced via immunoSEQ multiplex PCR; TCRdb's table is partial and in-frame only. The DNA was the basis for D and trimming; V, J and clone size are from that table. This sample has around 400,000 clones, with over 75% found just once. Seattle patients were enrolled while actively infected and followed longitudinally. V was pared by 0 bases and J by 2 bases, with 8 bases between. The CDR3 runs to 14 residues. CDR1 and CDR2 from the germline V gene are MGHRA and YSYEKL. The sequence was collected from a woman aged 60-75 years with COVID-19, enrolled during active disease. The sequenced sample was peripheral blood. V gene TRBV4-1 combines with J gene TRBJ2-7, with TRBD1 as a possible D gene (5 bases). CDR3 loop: CASSQDTGPYEQYF. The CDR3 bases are TGCGCCAGCAGCCAAGATACAGGTCCCTACGAGCAGTACTTC.